This section outlines one T cell receptor (beta chain) sequence together with its context. Antigen: not known. Likely unrecorded immune exposures existed in these nominally healthy donors. Use of 60 Vbeta and 13 Jbeta primers characterized the PCR. TCRdb's copy holds only in-frame clones and misses some; the assay was immunoSEQ multiplex PCR. The repertoire holds 100,000 or so clones, with about 78% as singletons. This sample is drawn from a study of cytomegalovirus exposure and HLA in healthy donors. Overall study findings and caveats: Later findings reportedly placed an Asian-associated ancestry cluster below the approximately 670-donor mean for N-insertions.

This receptor was taken from a woman aged 40 to 50 in good health and CMV-seropositive. Material for sequencing was PBMCs.

CDR3 protein: CASSQIQGAVNGELFF. DNA of the CDR3: TGTGCCAGCAGCCAGATACAGGGAGCGGTCAACGGGGAGCTGTTTTTT. The chain carries TRBV14 and TRBJ2-2; weak D call: TRBD1 (6 bases). Germline V gene lookup returns CDR1 SGHDN and CDR2 FVKESK. V was trimmed by 3 bases and J by 7 bases, leaving 18 bases between them. The CDR3 is made up of 16 amino acids.